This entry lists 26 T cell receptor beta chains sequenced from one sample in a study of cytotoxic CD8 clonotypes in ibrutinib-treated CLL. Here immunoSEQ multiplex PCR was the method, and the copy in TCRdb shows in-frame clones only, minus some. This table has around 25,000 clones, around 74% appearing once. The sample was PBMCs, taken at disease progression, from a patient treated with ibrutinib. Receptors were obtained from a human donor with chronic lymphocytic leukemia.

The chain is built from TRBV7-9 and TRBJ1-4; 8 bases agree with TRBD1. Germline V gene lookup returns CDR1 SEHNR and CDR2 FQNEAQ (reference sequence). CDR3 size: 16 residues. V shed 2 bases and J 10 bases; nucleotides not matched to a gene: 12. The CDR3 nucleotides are TGTGCCAGCAGCTTACCACCCGACAGGGGACATGCAAAACTGTTTTTT. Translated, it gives CASSLPPDRGHAKLFF. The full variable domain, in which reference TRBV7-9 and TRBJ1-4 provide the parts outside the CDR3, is DTGVSQNPRHKITKRGQNVTFRCDPISEHNRLYWYRQTLGQGPEFLTYFQNEAQLEKSRLLSDRFSAERPKGSFSTLEIQRTEQGDSAMYLCASSLPPDRGHAKLFFGSGTQLSVL.

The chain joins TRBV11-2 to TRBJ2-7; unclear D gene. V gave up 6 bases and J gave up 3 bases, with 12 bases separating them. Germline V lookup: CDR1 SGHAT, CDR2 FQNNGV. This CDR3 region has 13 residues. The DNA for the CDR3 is TGTGCCAGCAGACCGATCTCAGGCTACGAGCAGTACTTC. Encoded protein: CASRPISGYEQYF.

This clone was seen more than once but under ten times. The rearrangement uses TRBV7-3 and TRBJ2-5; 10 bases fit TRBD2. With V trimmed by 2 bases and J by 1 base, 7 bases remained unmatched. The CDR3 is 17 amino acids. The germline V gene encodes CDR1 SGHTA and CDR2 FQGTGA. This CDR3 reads CASSLGFSGGFQETQYF. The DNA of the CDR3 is TGTGCCAGCAGCTTAGGATTTAGCGGGGGGTTCCAAGAGACCCAGTACTTC.

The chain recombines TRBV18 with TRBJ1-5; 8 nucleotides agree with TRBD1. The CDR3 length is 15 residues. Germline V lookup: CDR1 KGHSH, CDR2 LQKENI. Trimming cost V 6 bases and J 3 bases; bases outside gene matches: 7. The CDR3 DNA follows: TGTGCCAGCTCCTTGACAGGGGCGAACAATCAGCCCCAGCATTTT. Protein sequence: CASSLTGANNQPQHF.

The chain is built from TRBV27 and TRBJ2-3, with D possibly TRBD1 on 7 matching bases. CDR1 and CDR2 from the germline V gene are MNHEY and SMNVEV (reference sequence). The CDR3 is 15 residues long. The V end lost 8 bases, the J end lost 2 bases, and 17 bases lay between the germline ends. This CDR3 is CASLAGGLNTDTQYF. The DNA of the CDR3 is TGTGCCAGCTTAGCAGGGGGGCTCAACACAGATACGCAGTATTTT.

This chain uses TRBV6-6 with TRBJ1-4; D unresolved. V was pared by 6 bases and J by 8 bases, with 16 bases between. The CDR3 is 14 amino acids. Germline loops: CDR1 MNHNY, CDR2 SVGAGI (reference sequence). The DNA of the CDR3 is TGTGCCAGCAGCCACCTGGGAGTGAGGGAAAAACTGTTTTTT. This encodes CASSHLGVREKLFF.

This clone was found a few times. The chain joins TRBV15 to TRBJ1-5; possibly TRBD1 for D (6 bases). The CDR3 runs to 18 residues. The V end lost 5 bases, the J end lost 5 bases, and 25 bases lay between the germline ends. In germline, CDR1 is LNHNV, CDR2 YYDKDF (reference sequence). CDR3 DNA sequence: TGTGCCACCAGCGGGGATAGCAGGGGCAAAGCGAGGGATCAGCCCCAGCATTTT. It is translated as CATSGDSRGKARDQPQHF. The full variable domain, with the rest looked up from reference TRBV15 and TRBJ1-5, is DAMVIQNPRYQVTQFGKPVTLSCSQTLNHNVMYWYQQKSSQAPKLLFHYYDKDFNNEADTPDNFQSRRPNTSFCFLDIRSPGLGDTAMYLCATSGDSRGKARDQPQHFGDGTRLSIL.

CDR3 DNA sequence: TGTGCCAGTAACCGAGCCCCTAAGGGGGGGGCTACACTGTTTTTT. It yields the protein CASNRAPKGGATLFF. V usage is TRBV19 and J usage is TRBJ1-4, with D possibly being TRBD1 (6 bases). The CDR3 totals 15 residues. CDR1 is LNHDA and CDR2 is SQIVND in the germline V gene (reference sequence). V was shortened by 7 bases and J by 13 bases, with 25 bases between the two germline ends.

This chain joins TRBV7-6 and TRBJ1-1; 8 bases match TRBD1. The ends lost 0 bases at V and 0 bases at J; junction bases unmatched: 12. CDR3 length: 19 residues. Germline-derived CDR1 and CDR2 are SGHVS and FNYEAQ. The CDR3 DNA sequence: TGTGCCAGCAGCTTAGCCCCCCCCGGAGGGACAGGAGTGAACACTGAAGCTTTCTTT. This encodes CASSLAPPGGTGVNTEAFF.

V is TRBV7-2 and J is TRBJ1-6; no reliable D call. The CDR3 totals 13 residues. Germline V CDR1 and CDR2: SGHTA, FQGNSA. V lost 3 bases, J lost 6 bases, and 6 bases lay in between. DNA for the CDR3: TGTGCCAGCAGCTTCTACAGTAATTCACCCCTCCACTTT. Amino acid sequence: CASSFYSNSPLHF.

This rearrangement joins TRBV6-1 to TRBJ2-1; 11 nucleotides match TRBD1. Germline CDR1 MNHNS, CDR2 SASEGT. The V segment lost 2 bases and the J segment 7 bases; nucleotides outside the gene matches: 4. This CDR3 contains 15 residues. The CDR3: CASSEYGQGANEQFF. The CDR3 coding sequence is TGTGCCAGCAGTGAATACGGACAGGGGGCGAATGAGCAGTTCTTC.

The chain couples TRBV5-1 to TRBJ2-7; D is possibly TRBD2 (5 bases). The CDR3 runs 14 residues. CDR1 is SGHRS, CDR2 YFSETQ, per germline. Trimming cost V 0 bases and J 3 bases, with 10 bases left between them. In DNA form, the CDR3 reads TGCGCCAGCAGCTTGGACGGACTCCGCTACGAGCAGTACTTC. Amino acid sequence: CASSLDGLRYEQYF.

The CDR3 sequence: CATSTLRTDGNQPQHF. Written as DNA, the CDR3 is TGTGCCACCAGCACCCTCCGCACCGATGGCAATCAGCCCCAGCATTTT. The chain couples TRBV15 to TRBJ1-5; D not certain. With 4 bases removed from V and 2 bases from J, the gap between germline ends came to 15 bases. CDR1 and CDR2 from the germline V gene are LNHNV and YYDKDF (reference sequence). This CDR3 is 16 amino acids long.

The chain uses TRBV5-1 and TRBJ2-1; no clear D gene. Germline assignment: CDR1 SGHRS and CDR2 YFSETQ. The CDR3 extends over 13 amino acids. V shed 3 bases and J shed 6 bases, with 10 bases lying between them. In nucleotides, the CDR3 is TGCGCCAGCAGCTCTAGGACCGGCAATGAGCAGTTCTTC. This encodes CASSSRTGNEQFF.

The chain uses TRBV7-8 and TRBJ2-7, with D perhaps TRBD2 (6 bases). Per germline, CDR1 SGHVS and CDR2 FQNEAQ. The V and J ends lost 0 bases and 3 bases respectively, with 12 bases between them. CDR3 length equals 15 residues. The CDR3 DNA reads TGTGCCAGCAGCTTAGCGCCCGGCGGGGTCTACGAGCAGTACTTC. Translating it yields CASSLAPGGVYEQYF.

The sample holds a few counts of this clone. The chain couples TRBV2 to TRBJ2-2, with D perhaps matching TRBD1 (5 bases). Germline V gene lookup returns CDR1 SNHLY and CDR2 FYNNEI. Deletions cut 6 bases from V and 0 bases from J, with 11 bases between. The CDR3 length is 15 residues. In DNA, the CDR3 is TGTGCCAGCAGGATCGACAGCACGAACACCGGGGAGCTGTTTTTT. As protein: CASRIDSTNTGELFF.

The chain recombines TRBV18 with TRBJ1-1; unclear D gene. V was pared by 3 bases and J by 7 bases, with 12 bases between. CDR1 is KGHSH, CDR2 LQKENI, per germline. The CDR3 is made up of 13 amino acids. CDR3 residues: CASSPDSDGEAFF. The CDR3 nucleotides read TGTGCCAGCTCACCCGATTCGGACGGTGAAGCTTTCTTT. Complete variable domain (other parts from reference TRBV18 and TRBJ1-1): NAGVMQNPRHLVRRRGQEARLRCSPMKGHSHVYWYRQLPEEGLKFMVYLQKENIIDESGMPKERFSAEFPKEGPSILRIQQVVRGDSAAYFCASSPDSDGEAFFGQGTRLTVV.

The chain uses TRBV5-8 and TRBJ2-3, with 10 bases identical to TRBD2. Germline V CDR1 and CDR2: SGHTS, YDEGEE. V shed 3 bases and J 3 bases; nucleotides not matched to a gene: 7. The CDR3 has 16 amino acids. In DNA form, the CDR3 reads TGTGCCAGCAGCTGGAGTAGCGGGGGGTCGACAGATACGCAGTATTTT. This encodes CASSWSSGGSTDTQYF.

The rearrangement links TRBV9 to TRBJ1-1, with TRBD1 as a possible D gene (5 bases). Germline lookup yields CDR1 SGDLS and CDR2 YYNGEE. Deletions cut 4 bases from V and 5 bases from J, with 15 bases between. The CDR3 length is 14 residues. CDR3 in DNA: TGTGCCAGCAGCCCAAGCCAGGGAGGGACTGAAGCTTTCTTT. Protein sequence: CASSPSQGGTEAFF.

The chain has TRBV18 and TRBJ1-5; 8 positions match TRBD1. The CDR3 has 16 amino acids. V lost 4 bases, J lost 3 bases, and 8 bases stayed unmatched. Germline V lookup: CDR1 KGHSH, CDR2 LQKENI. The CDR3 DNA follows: TGTGCCAGCTCACAGGGACAGGCCTATATCAATCAGCCCCAGCATTTT. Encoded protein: CASSQGQAYINQPQHF.

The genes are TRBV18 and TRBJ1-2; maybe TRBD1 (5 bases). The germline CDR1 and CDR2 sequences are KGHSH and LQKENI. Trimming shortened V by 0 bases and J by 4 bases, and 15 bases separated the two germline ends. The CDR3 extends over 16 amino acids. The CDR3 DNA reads TGTGCCAGCTCACCACCGGGGAGGGGAGAGGGCTATGGCTACACCTTC. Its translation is CASSPPGRGEGYGYTF.

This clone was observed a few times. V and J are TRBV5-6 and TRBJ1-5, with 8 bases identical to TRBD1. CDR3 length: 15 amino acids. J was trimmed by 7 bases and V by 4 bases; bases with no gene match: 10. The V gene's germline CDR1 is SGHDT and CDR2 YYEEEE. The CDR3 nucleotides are TGTGCCAGCAGCCTCGGACAGGGTGGATGGCAGCCCCAGCATTTT. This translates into CASSLGQGGWQPQHF.

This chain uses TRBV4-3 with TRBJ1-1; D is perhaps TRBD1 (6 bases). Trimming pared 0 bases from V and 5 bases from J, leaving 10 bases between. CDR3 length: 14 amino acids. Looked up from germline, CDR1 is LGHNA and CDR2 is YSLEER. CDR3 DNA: TGCGCCAGCAGCCAAGAGCAGGGGTGGACTGAAGCTTTCTTT. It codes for CASSQEQGWTEAFF.

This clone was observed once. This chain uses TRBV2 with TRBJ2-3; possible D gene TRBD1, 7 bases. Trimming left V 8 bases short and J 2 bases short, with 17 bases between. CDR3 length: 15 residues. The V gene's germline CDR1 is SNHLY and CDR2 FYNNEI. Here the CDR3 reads CASPQGGRTTDTQYF. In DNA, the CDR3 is TGTGCCAGCCCCCAGGGGGGCAGGACCACAGATACGCAGTATTTT.

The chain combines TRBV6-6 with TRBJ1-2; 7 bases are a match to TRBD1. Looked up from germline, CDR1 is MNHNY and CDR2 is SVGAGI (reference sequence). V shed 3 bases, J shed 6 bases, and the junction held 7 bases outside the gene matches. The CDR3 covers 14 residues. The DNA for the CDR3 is TGTGCCAGCAGTTATAAGGACAGGCCCGATGGCTACACCTTC. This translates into CASSYKDRPDGYTF.

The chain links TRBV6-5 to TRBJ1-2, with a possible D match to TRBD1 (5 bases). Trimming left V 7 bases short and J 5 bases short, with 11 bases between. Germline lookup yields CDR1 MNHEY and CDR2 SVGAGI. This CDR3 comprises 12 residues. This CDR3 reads CASKRGVYGYTF. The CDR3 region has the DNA TGTGCCAGCAAACGGGGGGTATATGGCTACACCTTC.